A single sample gave rise to the 27 T cell receptor beta chains below, sequenced in a study of blood T cell repertoires in COVID-19. TCRdb keeps only in-frame clones here, not all; method: immunoSEQ multiplex PCR. Of 100,000 to 150,000 clones listed, over 70% are singletons. Source material: peripheral blood. These receptors all come from a man between 65 and 79 years old with acute or convalescent COVID-19.

The chain employs TRBV9 and TRBJ1-2; 7 positions agree with TRBD1. The J segment lost 4 bases and the V segment lost 4 bases, leaving 10 bases of the junction unmatched. CDR1 and CDR2 (germline): SGDLS, YYNGEE. The CDR3 extends over 15 amino acids. DNA for the CDR3: TGTGCCAGCAGCCCGTCGGCGACAGGGCCCTATGGCTACACCTTC. This translates into CASSPSATGPYGYTF.

The chain is built from TRBV6-6 and TRBJ1-2, with a weak D call TRBD1 (5 bases). With 7 bases removed from V and 3 bases from J, the gap between germline ends came to 9 bases. The CDR3 loop spans 12 amino acids. The germline V gene has CDR1 MNHNY and CDR2 SVGAGI (reference sequence). The DNA of the CDR3 is TGTGCCAGCACCACGGGGGACTATGGCTACACCTTC. Amino acids: CASTTGDYGYTF.

The J gene is TRBJ2-3, the V gene TRBV7-3, with D possibly matching TRBD2 (7 bases). Germline CDR1 reads SGHTA; CDR2 reads FQGTGA. V was clipped by 1 base and J by 7 bases, with 24 bases between them. The CDR3 has 18 residues. CDR3 sequence reads: CASSLRAAGAPGENTQYF. In DNA, the CDR3 is TGTGCCAGCAGCTTAAGGGCGGCGGGGGCGCCCGGGGAAAATACGCAGTATTTT.

The CDR3 nucleotides are TGTGCCAGCAGCCCTAGCGGGGGGTTAGAGACCCAGTACTTC. Encoded protein: CASSPSGGLETQYF. This rearrangement joins TRBV7-3 to TRBJ2-5; 11 nucleotides match TRBD2. Germline V gives CDR1 SGHTA, CDR2 FQGTGA. Unmatched junction bases numbered 3, after V lost 5 bases and J lost 4 bases. The CDR3 sequence is 14 residues long.

The chain joins TRBV2 to TRBJ2-1; D ambiguous. The CDR3 spans 13 residues. Germline lookup yields CDR1 SNHLY and CDR2 FYNNEI. Between the trimmed V and J ends, which lost 6 bases and 4 bases, there was a span of 10 bases. DNA for the CDR3: TGTGCCAGCAGCGTCGAGTTATACAATGAGCAGTTCTTC. Residues: CASSVELYNEQFF.

V usage is TRBV21-1 and J usage is TRBJ2-7; the table's D call of TRBD2 was not tested on the DNA. TRBV21-1 constitutes a pseudogene. The CDR3 extends over 16 amino acids. The CDR3 region has the DNA TGTGCCAGCAGCAAAGCAGGCCGGGGTTTTTCCTACGAGCAGTACTTC. The encoded protein is CASSKAGRGFSYEQYF.

The rearrangement uses TRBV5-1 and TRBJ1-2; D not certain. The germline CDR1 and CDR2 sequences are SGHRS and YFSETQ. The V end lost 0 bases, the J end lost 4 bases, and 13 bases lay between the germline ends. The CDR3 contains 15 residues. This CDR3 is CASSLAAAAGYGYTF. The CDR3 nucleotides read TGCGCCAGCAGCTTGGCGGCGGCGGCGGGCTATGGCTACACCTTC.

V and J are TRBV4-3 and TRBJ2-7; no reliable D call. Germline V gene sequence: CDR1 LGHNA, CDR2 YSLEER. This CDR3 spans 13 amino acids. V shed 0 bases and J shed 2 bases, with 5 bases lying between them. The CDR3 region has the DNA TGCGCCAGCAGCCAAGATATCCCCTACGAGCAGTACTTC. This translates into CASSQDIPYEQYF.

This rearrangement joins TRBV29-1 to TRBJ2-3, with D maybe TRBD2 (6 bases). V was trimmed by 7 bases and J by 6 bases, leaving 32 bases between them. Germline V gives CDR1 SQVTM, CDR2 ANQGSEA. This CDR3 comprises 18 residues. The CDR3 DNA reads TGCAGCGGGACGTTGGGGGGTAACCGGGGCCACTTATCGGATACGCAGTATTTT. Translated: CSGTLGGNRGHLSDTQYF.

V usage is TRBV19 and J usage is TRBJ1-4, with TRBD1 matching 10 bases. V shed 5 bases and J 8 bases; nucleotides not matched to a gene: 2. Germline lookup yields CDR1 LNHDA and CDR2 SQIVND (reference sequence). The CDR3 has 13 residues. The CDR3 protein is CASSLDRGEKLFF. CDR3 in DNA: TGTGCCAGTAGTTTGGACAGGGGGGAAAAACTGTTTTTT.

This rearrangement joins TRBV7-9 to TRBJ1-4, with D maybe TRBD1 (5 bases). This CDR3 is 15 amino acids long. V was clipped by 6 bases and J by 2 bases, with 13 bases between them. CDR1 is SEHNR, CDR2 FQNEAQ, per germline (reference sequence). CDR3 nucleotide sequence: TGTGCCAGCAGATTGGGGGGACTTACTAATGAAAAACTGTTTTTT. Translating it yields CASRLGGLTNEKLFF.

The CDR3: CASSRFQGRGTGELFF. The CDR3 DNA sequence: TGCGCCAGCAGTCGCTTCCAGGGGAGAGGCACCGGGGAGCTGTTTTTT. The V call is TRBV5-1, the J call TRBJ2-2; TRBD1 might be the D (6 bases). The V gene lost 5 bases and the J gene lost 4 bases, with 18 bases spanning the gap. The germline V gene has CDR1 SGHRS and CDR2 YFSETQ. The CDR3 length is 16 residues. Using reference TRBV5-1 and TRBJ2-2 for the parts outside the CDR3, the full variable domain is KAGVTQTPRYLIKTRGQQVTLSCSPISGHRSVSWYQQTPGQGLQFLFEYFSETQRNKGNFPGRFSGRQFSNSRSEMNVSTLELGDSALYLCASSRFQGRGTGELFFGEGSRLTVL.

J is TRBJ2-2 and V is TRBV11-3; D unresolved. Trimming removed 2 bases at V and 6 bases at J, with 4 bases between. This CDR3 has 12 amino acids. Per germline, CDR1 SGHNT and CDR2 YENEEA. The CDR3 DNA follows: TGTGCCAGCAGCTTATGGCCCGGGGAGCTGTTTTTT. It yields the protein CASSLWPGELFF.

Here the CDR3 reads CASSAQTSGGHLAKNIQYF. CDR3 in DNA: TGTGCCAGTAGTGCCCAGACTAGCGGGGGGCACCTAGCCAAAAACATTCAGTACTTC. The chain recombines TRBV19 with TRBJ2-4, with 13 bases that match TRBD2. The CDR3 consists of 19 residues. Germline-derived CDR1 and CDR2 are LNHDA and SQIVND (reference sequence). The junction had 10 bases not matched to a gene; V was cut back by 5 bases and J by 0 bases.

The rearrangement joins TRBV18 to TRBJ1-1, with D unresolved. Trimming pared 3 bases from V and 2 bases from J, leaving 13 bases between. Per germline, CDR1 KGHSH and CDR2 LQKENI. The CDR3 length is 15 residues. The CDR3 nucleotides read TGTGCCAGCTCACCCGACACAGCCAGAAACACTGAAGCTTTCTTT. Protein: CASSPDTARNTEAFF.

The gene calls are TRBV5-1 and TRBJ1-6; weak D call: TRBD1 (5 bases). Germline V gene data show CDR1 as SGHRS and CDR2 as YFSETQ. CDR3 size: 16 residues. The V end lost 3 bases, the J end lost 9 bases, and 19 bases lay between the germline ends. This chain's CDR3 is CASSSIPQGSRSPLHF. The CDR3 nucleotides read TGCGCCAGCAGCTCCATCCCCCAGGGTAGTCGTTCACCCCTCCACTTT. Looking up the rest from reference TRBV5-1 and TRBJ1-6 gives the full variable domain: KAGVTQTPRYLIKTRGQQVTLSCSPISGHRSVSWYQQTPGQGLQFLFEYFSETQRNKGNFPGRFSGRQFSNSRSEMNVSTLELGDSALYLCASSSIPQGSRSPLHFGNGTRLTVT.

The chain carries TRBV7-9 and TRBJ1-2; 7 positions agree with TRBD1. CDR1 and CDR2 (germline): SEHNR, FQNEAQ (reference sequence). The CDR3 has 14 amino acids. Trimming took 2 bases from V and 7 from J; bases not matched to a gene: 7. The CDR3 DNA reads as TGTGCCAGCAGCTTACTTGAGGGGGCGGCTGGCTACACCTTC. This sequence encodes CASSLLEGAAGYTF.

CDR3 protein: CAWSVLRGKNTGELFF. As DNA, the CDR3 is TGTGCCTGGAGTGTACTCAGGGGGAAAAACACCGGGGAGCTGTTTTTT. The rearrangement links TRBV30 to TRBJ2-2; 7 nucleotides agree with TRBD1. The CDR3 is made up of 16 amino acids. Per germline, CDR1 GTSNPN and CDR2 SVGIG (reference sequence). V dropped 0 bases and J dropped 2; count of bases not matched to a gene: 6.

This chain joins TRBV4-1 and TRBJ1-2; TRBD1 agrees at 8 bases. V gave up 4 bases and J gave up 6 bases; unmatched junction bases: 10. Germline CDR1 is MGHRA and CDR2 is YSYEKL. The CDR3 loop spans 15 amino acids. CDR3 sequence (DNA): TGCGCCAGCAGCCGTAGCTGGGGACAGGAGAATGGCTACACCTTC. Protein: CASSRSWGQENGYTF.

The chain is built from TRBV6-5 and TRBJ1-5, with D unclear. Germline CDR1 reads MNHEY; CDR2 reads SVGAGI. Trimming took 6 bases from V and 6 from J, leaving 18 bases between them. The CDR3 is made up of 15 amino acids. In nucleotides, the CDR3 is TGTGCCAGCAGCCACGTTCGCGCAGGTGGTCAGCCCCAGCATTTT. It specifies CASSHVRAGGQPQHF.

The chain is built from TRBV24-1 and TRBJ2-2, with 7 positions matching TRBD1. V shed 6 bases, J shed 3 bases, and the junction held 3 bases outside the gene matches. Germline V gene data show CDR1 as KGHDR and CDR2 as SFDVKD. The CDR3 runs to 14 residues. The CDR3 here is CATSQTGYTGELFF. CDR3 nucleotide sequence: TGTGCCACCAGTCAGACAGGGTACACCGGGGAGCTGTTTTTT.

The chain carries TRBV14 and TRBJ2-3; D ambiguous. Germline V gene lookup returns CDR1 SGHDN and CDR2 FVKESK. The V end was cut by 1 base, the J end by 4 bases, with 15 bases between. The CDR3 runs to 16 residues. The CDR3 DNA reads TGTGCCAGCAGCCAAGCCCTCTCCCGGTCCTCAGATACGCAGTATTTT. Its protein product is CASSQALSRSSDTQYF.

The V and J genes are TRBV2 and TRBJ2-6; perhaps TRBD2 as D (6 bases). The CDR3 loop spans 20 amino acids. Germline CDR1 SNHLY, CDR2 FYNNEI. V lost 3 bases to trimming and J lost 0 bases, with 21 bases between them. Here the CDR3 DNA reads TGTGCCAGCAGTGACGTCCTGGGGGGACGGGGCTTCTCTGGGGCCAACGTCCTGACTTTC. Amino acid sequence: CASSDVLGGRGFSGANVLTF.

The chain employs TRBV5-5 and TRBJ1-1, with D unclear. Per the germline V gene, CDR1 is SGHKS and CDR2 is YYEKEE (reference sequence). V dropped 0 bases and J dropped 10 bases, with 10 bases sitting between them. The CDR3 loop spans 12 amino acids. CDR3 region: CASSLAGEGAFF. The CDR3 DNA is TGTGCCAGCAGCTTGGCGGGTGAGGGAGCTTTCTTT.

The rearrangement uses TRBV11-2 and TRBJ2-7, with TRBD1 identical over 9 bases. The CDR3 spans 15 residues. The ends lost 6 bases at V and 3 bases at J; junction bases unmatched: 9. Germline CDR1 SGHAT, CDR2 FQNNGV. The CDR3 protein is CASSYRGPGDYEQYF. The DNA of the CDR3 is TGTGCCAGCAGTTACAGGGGGCCCGGGGACTACGAGCAGTACTTC.

The chain has TRBV25-1 and TRBJ2-7; D might be TRBD1 (6 bases). This CDR3 comprises 11 residues. V was cut by 6 bases and J by 6 bases, with 9 bases left in between. Per germline, CDR1 MGHDK and CDR2 SYGVNS. The CDR3 coding sequence is TGTGCCAGCAGAGGACAGATCGAGCAGTACTTC. Its protein product is CASRGQIEQYF.

The chain employs TRBV9 and TRBJ1-1; no reliable D call. The CDR3 consists of 15 residues. Germline lookup yields CDR1 SGDLS and CDR2 YYNGEE. V lost 0 bases to trimming and J lost 1 base, with 10 bases between them. The CDR3 here is CASSVEPERNTEAFF. CDR3 in DNA: TGTGCCAGCAGCGTAGAACCGGAGAGGAACACTGAAGCTTTCTTT. Drawing the rest from reference TRBV9 and TRBJ1-1, the complete variable domain is DSGVTQTPKHLITATGQRVTLRCSPRSGDLSVYWYQQSLDQGLQFLIQYYNGEERAKGNILERFSAQQFPDLHSELNLSSLELGDSALYFCASSVEPERNTEAFFGQGTRLTVV.